Here is one T cell receptor (beta chain) with its context. This clone turned up a few times. No cognate antigen has been identified for it. Base qualities are missing; no much larger clone stands one base away. The data originate from a study of blood T cell repertoires in COVID-19 (dated by TCRdb to 2020 to 2021). The study in broad terms: For ImmuneRACE Cohort 3, a participant was defined as recovered based on two consecutive negative NP/OP PCR tests, clearance by a healthcare professional, or resolution of symptoms. Samples from collaborators originated in the United States, Italy and Spain and spanned both the acute and convalescent phases of COVID-19. The prospective study material was composed of cDNA or gDNA derived from T cells, B-cell-depleted T cells, or PBMCs. Subjects who had been exposed to COVID-19, were actively infected with it, or had recovered from it provided the deeply sampled blood TCRbeta repertoires that made up the dataset. The repertoires were made available in a free public database intended to serve as a resource for research on the immune response to SARS-CoV-2. The samples were drawn from the first 160 participants of the ongoing ImmuneRACE study and from over a thousand subjects provided by 6 global collaborators. Sample metadata almost always included a de-identified subject ID, COVID-19 status, age in years and sex. Where available, HLA class I and class II types were obtained from metadata supplied by the sample provider rather than from assay-based typing.

TCRbeta CDR3 regions were amplified from genomic DNA using the immunoSEQ Assay, a bias-controlled multiplex PCR. As for the authors' bioinformatics: Within the assay, amplification of reference gene primers was used to estimate how many nucleated cells each sample contained. Sequence reads were collapsed and filtered to measure the absolute abundance of every unique TCRbeta CDR3 rearrangement. For each sample, productive Simpson clonality was calculated as the square root of Simpson's diversity index over productive rearrangements. TCRdb obtained this table from immuneACCESS and retained in-frame rearrangements with V and J assigned. These tables miss some clones; where compared with another copy, unresolved V genes account for less than half of the shortfall, and the remainder is unexplained. V and J calls plus clone size are reproduced from that table; the DNA served to infer D and trimming. This sample has hundreds of thousands of clones in its table, and over 75% of those were observed once. Of the sample, roughly 1.9% falls within the top ten clones.

The study at large found these results: How much clinical and demographic metadata was included differed by source and by participant, and the metadata was provided uncurated.

Participants in the prospective study were aged about 18 to 89 years, lived in over 20 United States geographic areas, and enrolled through a virtual design. In the prospective study, participants were assigned to cohorts based on the clinical history participants reported in a screening survey and a study questionnaire. In the prospective study, whole blood, serum and a nasopharyngeal or oropharyngeal swab were collected from each participant by mobile phlebotomists. Prospective study participants could optionally give additional blood draws and questionnaires over a roughly two-month period. Before DNA extraction, prospective study blood samples were shipped either frozen or at room temperature. Its CDR3 holds 15 amino acids, cysteine through phenylalanine. CDR3 DNA is the only sequence kept; it has 45 bases, read in frame from the first base. Reading the germline V gene gives CDR1 SGHRS and CDR2 YFSETQ. After removal of 4 bases from V and 6 bases from J, the junction retains 9 bases not matched to a gene.

The sequenced material came from PBMCs or T cells enriched from blood (not recorded which). The clonotype originates from a man aged 35 to 55 in a cohort exposed to, infected with or recovered from COVID-19 (not recorded which). The rearrangement combines TRBV5-1 with TRBJ2-1, and 8 bases in between align with TRBD2. The encoded CDR3 is CASSLLADTFNEQFF. The nucleotides are TGCGCCAGCAGCCTACTAGCGGACACCTTCAATGAGCAGTTCTTC.